Included here is one T cell receptor (beta chain) sequence, with context. The target antigen is unknown. PCR used 60 Vbeta primers and 13 Jbeta primers. Clones were read by immunoSEQ multiplex PCR, and TCRdb kept only the in-frame ones, dropping some. The sample carries about 180,000 clones, around 74% recorded once. Germline lookup yields CDR1 MNHEY and CDR2 SVGAGI. The CDR3 has 15 residues. V lost 0 bases to trimming and J lost 2 bases, with 11 bases between them. The data are from a study of cytomegalovirus exposure and HLA in healthy donors. Study-level results: A later look showed TCR association rates differing by HLA locus, highest for DRB1 and lowest for HLA-C. Cytomegalovirus association was listed for about 150 TCR beta chains. A few CMV-associated chains proved CMV antigen-specific in vitro. Association of a missense DCLRE1C variant with TCR beta V- and J-gene trimming was reported in a later analysis.

The TCR originated in a male donor in good health and CMV-seronegative. Specimen: PBMCs. The chain carries TRBV6-5 and TRBJ2-7, with D tentatively TRBD2 (6 bases). The chain's CDR3 is CASSYSHGGTYEQYF. The CDR3 coding sequence is TGTGCCAGCAGTTACTCGCACGGGGGAACCTACGAGCAGTACTTC.